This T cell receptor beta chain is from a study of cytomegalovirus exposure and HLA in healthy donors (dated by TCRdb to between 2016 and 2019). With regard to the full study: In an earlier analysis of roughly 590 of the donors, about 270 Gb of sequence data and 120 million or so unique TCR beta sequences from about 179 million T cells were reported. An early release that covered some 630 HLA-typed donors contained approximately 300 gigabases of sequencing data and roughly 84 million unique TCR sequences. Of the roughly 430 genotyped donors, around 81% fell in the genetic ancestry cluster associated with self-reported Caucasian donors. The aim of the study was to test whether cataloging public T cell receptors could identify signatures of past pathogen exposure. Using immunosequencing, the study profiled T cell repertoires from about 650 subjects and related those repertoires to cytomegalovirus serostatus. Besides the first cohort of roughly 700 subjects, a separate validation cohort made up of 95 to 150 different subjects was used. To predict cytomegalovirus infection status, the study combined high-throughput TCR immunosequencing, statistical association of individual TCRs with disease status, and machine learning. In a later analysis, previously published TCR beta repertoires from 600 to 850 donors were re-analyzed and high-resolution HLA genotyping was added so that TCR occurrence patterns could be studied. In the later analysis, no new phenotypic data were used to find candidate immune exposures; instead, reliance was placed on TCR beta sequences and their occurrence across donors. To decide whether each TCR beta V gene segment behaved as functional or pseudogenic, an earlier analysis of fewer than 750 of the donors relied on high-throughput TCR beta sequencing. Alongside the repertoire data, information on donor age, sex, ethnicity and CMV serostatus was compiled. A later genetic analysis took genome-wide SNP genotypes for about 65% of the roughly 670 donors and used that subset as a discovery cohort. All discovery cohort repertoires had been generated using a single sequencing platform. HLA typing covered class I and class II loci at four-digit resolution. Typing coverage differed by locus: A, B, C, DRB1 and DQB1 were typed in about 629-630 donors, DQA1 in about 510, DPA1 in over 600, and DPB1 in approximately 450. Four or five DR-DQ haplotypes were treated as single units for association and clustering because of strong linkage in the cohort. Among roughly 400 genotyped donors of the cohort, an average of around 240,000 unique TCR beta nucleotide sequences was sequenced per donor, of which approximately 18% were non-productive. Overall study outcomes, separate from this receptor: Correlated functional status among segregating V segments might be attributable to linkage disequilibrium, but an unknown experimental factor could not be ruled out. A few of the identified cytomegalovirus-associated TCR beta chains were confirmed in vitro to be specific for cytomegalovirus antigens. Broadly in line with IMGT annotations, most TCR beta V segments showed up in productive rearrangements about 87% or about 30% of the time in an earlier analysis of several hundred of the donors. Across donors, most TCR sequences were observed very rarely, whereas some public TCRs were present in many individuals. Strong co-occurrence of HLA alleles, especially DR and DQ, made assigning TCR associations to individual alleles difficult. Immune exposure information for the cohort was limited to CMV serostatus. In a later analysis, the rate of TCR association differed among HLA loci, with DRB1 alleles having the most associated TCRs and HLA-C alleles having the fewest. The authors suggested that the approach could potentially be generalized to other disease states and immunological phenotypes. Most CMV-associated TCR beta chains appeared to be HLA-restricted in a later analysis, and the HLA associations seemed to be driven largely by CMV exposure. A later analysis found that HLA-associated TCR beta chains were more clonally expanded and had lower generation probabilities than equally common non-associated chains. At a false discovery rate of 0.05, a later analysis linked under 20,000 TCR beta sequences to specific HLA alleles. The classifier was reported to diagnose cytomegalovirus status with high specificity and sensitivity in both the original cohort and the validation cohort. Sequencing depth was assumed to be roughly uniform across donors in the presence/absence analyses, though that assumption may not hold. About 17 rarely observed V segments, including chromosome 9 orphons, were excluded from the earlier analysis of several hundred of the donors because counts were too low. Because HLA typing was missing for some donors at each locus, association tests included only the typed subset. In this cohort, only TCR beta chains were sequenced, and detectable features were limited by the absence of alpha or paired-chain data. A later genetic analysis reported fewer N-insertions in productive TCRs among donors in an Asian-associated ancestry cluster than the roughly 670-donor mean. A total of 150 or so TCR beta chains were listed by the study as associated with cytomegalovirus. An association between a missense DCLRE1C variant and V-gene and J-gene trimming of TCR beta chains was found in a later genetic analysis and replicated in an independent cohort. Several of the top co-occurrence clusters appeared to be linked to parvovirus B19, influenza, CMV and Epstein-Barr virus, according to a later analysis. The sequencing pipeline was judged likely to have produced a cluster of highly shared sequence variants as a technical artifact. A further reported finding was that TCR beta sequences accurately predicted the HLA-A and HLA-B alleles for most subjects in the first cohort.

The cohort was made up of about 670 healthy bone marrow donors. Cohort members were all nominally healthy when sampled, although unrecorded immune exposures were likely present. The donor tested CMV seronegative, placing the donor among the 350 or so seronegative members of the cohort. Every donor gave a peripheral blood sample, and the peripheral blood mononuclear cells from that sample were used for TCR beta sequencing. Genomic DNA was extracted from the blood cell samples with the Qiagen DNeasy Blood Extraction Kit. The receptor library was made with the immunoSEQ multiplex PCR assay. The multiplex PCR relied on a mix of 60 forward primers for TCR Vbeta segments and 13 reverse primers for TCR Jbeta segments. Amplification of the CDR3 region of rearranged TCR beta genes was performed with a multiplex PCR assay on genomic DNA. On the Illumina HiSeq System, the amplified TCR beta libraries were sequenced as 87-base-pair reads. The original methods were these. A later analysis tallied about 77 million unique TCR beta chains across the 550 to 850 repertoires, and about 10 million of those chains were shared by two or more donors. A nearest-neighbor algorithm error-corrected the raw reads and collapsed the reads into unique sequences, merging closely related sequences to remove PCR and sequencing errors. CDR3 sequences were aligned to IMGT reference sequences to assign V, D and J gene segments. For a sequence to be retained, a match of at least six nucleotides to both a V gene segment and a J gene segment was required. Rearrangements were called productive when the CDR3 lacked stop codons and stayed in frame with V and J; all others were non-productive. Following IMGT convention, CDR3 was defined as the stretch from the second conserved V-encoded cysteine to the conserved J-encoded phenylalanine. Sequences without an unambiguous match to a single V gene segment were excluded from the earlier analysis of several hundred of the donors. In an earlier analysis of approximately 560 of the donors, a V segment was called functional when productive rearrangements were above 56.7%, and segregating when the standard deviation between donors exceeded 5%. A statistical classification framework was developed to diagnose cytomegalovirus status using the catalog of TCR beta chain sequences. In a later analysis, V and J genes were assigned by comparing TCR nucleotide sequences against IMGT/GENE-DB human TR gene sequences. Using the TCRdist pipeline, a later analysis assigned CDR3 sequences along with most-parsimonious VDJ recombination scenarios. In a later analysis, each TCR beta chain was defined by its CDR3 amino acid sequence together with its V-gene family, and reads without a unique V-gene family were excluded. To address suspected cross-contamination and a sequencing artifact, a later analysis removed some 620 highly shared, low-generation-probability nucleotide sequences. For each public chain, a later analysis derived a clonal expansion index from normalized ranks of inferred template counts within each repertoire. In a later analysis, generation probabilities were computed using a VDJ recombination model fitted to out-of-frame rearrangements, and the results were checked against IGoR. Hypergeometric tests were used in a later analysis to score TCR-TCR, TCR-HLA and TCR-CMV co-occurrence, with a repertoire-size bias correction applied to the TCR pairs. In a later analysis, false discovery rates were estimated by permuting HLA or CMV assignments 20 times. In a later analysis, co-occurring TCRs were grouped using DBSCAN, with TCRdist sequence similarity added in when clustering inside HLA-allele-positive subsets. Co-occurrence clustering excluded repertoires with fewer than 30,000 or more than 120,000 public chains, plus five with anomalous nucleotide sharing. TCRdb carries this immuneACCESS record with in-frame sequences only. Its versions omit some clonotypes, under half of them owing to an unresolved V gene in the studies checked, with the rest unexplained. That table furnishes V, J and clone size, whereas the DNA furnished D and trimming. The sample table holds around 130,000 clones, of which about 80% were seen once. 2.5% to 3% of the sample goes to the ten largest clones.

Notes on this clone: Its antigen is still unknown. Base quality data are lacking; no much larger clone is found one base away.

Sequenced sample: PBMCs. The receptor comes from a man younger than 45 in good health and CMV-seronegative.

The nucleotide sequence is given as TGTGCCAGCAGCCGAGGGACAGAAATCTACAATGAGCAGTTCTTC. This encodes CASSRGTEIYNEQFF. In this chain, TRBV5-4 is recombined with TRBJ2-1, with 7 middle bases fitting TRBD1. The germline V gene (reference sequence) supplies CDR1 SGHNT and CDR2 YYREEE. Counted from cysteine to phenylalanine, this CDR3 has 15 amino acids. The only DNA kept is the CDR3, 45 bases in frame from the first base. For this chain, trimming is 4 bases at the V end and 3 bases at the J end, and the number of junction bases without a gene match is 7.